The sequence of this T cell receptor beta chain was determined in a study of T cells in localized non-small cell lung cancer. Data came from immunoSEQ multiplex PCR; TCRdb stores just in-frame clones and leaves some out. The table records 28,000 or so clones, approximately 90% of them present only once. Germline V gene lookup returns CDR1 SGHTA and CDR2 FQGNSA. The CDR3 consists of 13 residues. V lost 5 bases to trimming and J lost 6 bases; unmatched junction nucleotides: 2. The V gene is TRBV7-2, the J gene TRBJ2-5, with 11 bases that match TRBD1. This material consisted of peripheral blood, taken before any cancer treatment. The receptor comes from a male donor at least 60 years old with stage I lung adenocarcinoma. CDR3: CASSQDRGQTQYF. In DNA, the CDR3 is TGTGCCAGCAGCCAGGACAGGGGGCAGACCCAGTACTTC.